A single TCR beta chain is shown here with its context. The antigen remains unidentified. This record comes from a study of identical twins. Each CDR3 protein gets one entry after TCRdb re-called the 5' RACE reads with MiXCR. The table lists a few hundred thousand distinct CDR3 sequences, more than 9.5% of them singletons. This CDR3 spans 15 amino acids. With 1 base clipped from V and 1 base from J, the junction kept 0 bases outside the gene matches. Germline CDR1 reads MGHRA; CDR2 reads YSYEKL. Study-wide findings and caveats: Cord blood beta clonotypes that were abundant carried fewer insertions, and memory repertoires showed no such trend.

The sample also formed part of further work on yellow fever vaccine responses in identical twins. That source adds: Twins showed a vaccine T cell response that reportedly seemed partly convergent, partly personalized.

This sequence originates from a woman in her late teens or twenties in good health. The chain joins TRBV4-1 to TRBJ2-2; 7 nucleotides agree with TRBD2. Sequenced sample: memory (CD45RO+) T cells sorted from blood. CDR3 in amino acids: CASSQGTRNTGELFF. The CDR3 DNA reads as TGCGCCAGCAGCCAAGGGACTAGGAACACCGGGGAGCTGTTTTTT.